This entry features one T cell receptor beta chain sequence. What it recognizes is unknown. The record originates from a study of Ad26.COV2.S vaccination and SARS-CoV-2 variants. Study information: Intramuscular Ad26.COV2.S doses were given once or twice, 56 days apart. Study-level findings and limits: Total responses of T cells may have been underestimated by the analyses of TCR breadth and depth. Recipients of vaccine and of placebo showed similar breadth of their non-spike TCR repertoires.

Some clones are missing from TCRdb's copy, which holds only in-frame ones; the method was immunoSEQ multiplex PCR. The sample holds about 440,000 clones, around 88% seen once. From germline, CDR1 is SNHLY and CDR2 FYNNEI. The length of the CDR3 is 14 residues. V was cut by 4 bases and J by 0 bases, with 7 bases left in between. As to treatment: about 20 received Ad26.COV2.S at low or high dose, single or two shots; roughly five received placebo; per-sample allocation not given. All samples were drawn on day 63, counting from the first vaccine or placebo injection. A Boston donor was an adult aged 18-55 years.

V is TRBV2 and J is TRBJ2-1; no clear D. The TCR sequence derives from a person aged 18 to 65 who received the Ad26.COV2.S COVID-19 vaccine or a placebo. This material consisted of peripheral blood, taken in a trial of Ad26.COV2.S vaccine versus placebo. CDR3 DNA: TGTGCCAGCAGTGGACATTTCTCCTACAATGAGCAGTTCTTC. Residues: CASSGHFSYNEQFF.